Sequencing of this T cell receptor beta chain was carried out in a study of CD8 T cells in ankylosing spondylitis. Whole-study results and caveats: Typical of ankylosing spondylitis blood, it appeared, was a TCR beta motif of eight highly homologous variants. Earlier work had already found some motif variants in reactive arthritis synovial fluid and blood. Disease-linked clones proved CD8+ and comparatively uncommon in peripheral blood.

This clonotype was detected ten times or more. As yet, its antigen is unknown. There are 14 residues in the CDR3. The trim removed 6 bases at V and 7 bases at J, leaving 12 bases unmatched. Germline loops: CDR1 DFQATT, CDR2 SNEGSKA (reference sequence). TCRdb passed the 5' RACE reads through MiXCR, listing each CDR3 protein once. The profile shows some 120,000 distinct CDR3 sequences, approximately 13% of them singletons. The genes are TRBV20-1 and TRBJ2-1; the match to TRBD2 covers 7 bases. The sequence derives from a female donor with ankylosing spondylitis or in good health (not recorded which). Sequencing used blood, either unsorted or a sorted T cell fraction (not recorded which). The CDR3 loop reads CSAQLASGKNEQFF. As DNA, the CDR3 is TGCAGTGCCCAACTAGCGTCGGGAAAGAATGAGCAGTTCTTC.